The next 18 T cell receptor beta chains were all read from a single sample in a study of vaccination and CD4 T cells after COVID-19. Time point here: late sampling 161 to 241 days after vaccination in a few convalescent patients. The treatment is: roughly 11-day PBMC culture with coronavirus spike peptide pools or control peptides (ViraFEST assay). These receptors lack a known antigen. Cultured CD4+ T cells had their DNA profiled by the Oncomine TCR Beta short-read assay. Using its own MiXCR run on the PCR reads, TCRdb lists one record per CDR3 protein. Here the sample spans about 17,000 distinct CDR3 sequences, approximately 50% being singletons. The material sequenced was CD4+ T cells from blood, cultured in vitro, taken about 7 months after SARS-CoV-2 vaccination. The receptor source for this set is a human donor who had recovered from COVID-19.

This clonotype has more than one count but fewer than ten. The chain carries TRBV20-1 and TRBJ2-1; D possibly corresponds to TRBD1 (5 bases). V dropped 1 base and J dropped 0 bases, with 16 bases sitting between them. CDR1 DFQATT and CDR2 SNEGSKA come from the germline V gene (reference sequence). CDR3 length: 17 amino acids. CDR3 amino acids: CSARGFLRASSYNEQFF. CDR3 nucleotide sequence: TGCAGTGCTAGAGGATTCCTCAGGGCGAGCTCCTACAATGAGCAGTTCTTC.

This clonotype was found a few times. The V and J genes are TRBV11-3 and TRBJ2-7; TRBD2 aligns across 8 bases. The CDR3 loop spans 13 amino acids. Germline V gives CDR1 SGHNT, CDR2 YENEEA. V was pared by 5 bases and J by 6 bases, with 6 bases of the junction left unmatched. CDR3 in amino acids: CASSGSGRGEQYF. For the CDR3, the DNA is TGTGCCAGCAGCGGATCCGGGAGGGGCGAGCAGTACTTC.

This clonotype was counted a single time. The chain couples TRBV24-1 to TRBJ2-7, with 12 bases identical to TRBD1. This CDR3 contains 15 residues. Trimming cost V 2 bases and J 5 bases; bases outside gene matches: 3. The germline CDR1 and CDR2 sequences are KGHDR and SFDVKD. The CDR3 DNA is TGTGCCACCAGTGATTCCGGGACAGGGGGCCACGAGCAGTACTTC. Its translation is CATSDSGTGGHEQYF.

The chain links TRBV7-9 to TRBJ2-1; D is uncertain. Trimming removed 1 base at V and 8 bases at J, with 24 bases between. Germline CDR1 is SEHNR and CDR2 is FQNEAQ (reference sequence). CDR3 size: 18 residues. The CDR3 region has the DNA TGTGCCAGCAGCTTAGGGAACTATGTTGCGGATCTCTGGGATGAGCAGTTCTTC. Encoded protein: CASSLGNYVADLWDEQFF.

This clonotype showed up just a few times. V is TRBV20-1 and J is TRBJ1-1, with D unclear. Germline V gene lookup returns CDR1 DFQATT and CDR2 SNEGSKA (reference sequence). With 3 bases removed from V and 6 bases from J, the gap between germline ends came to 5 bases. The CDR3 runs 10 residues. The DNA of the CDR3 is TGCAGTGCTAGTGCCTCTGAAGCTTTCTTT. This codes for CSASASEAFF.

The chain is built from TRBV20-1 and TRBJ2-7, with 9 bases identical to TRBD2. The length of the CDR3 is 14 residues. Germline V gives CDR1 DFQATT, CDR2 SNEGSKA (reference sequence). The V and J ends lost 3 bases and 2 bases, in that order; junction bases with no gene match: 5. The CDR3 sequence: CSARAGGRTYEQYF. DNA of the CDR3: TGCAGTGCTAGGGCGGGAGGGAGGACCTACGAGCAGTACTTC.

This chain links TRBV7-2 with TRBJ2-3, with D perhaps TRBD2 (6 bases). The V gene's germline CDR1 is SGHTA and CDR2 FQGNSA. The germline V and J ends were trimmed by 6 bases and 4 bases, with 11 bases remaining between them. The CDR3 sequence is 13 residues long. CDR3 in DNA: TGTGCCAGCAGGGTTGGCGGGGCAGATACGCAGTATTTT. Amino acid sequence: CASRVGGADTQYF.

This clonotype was counted between two and nine times. This sequence joins TRBV20-1 and TRBJ1-2, with 7 nucleotides matching TRBD1. Germline V gene sequence: CDR1 DFQATT, CDR2 SNEGSKA (reference sequence). There are 14 residues in the CDR3. V shed 5 bases and J 3 bases; nucleotides not matched to a gene: 9. The CDR3 DNA reads as TGCAGTGCTGGACGACAGGGCACTTACTATGGCTACACCTTC. Its translation is CSAGRQGTYYGYTF.

This clonotype was counted a few times. The junction departs from germline at one end; a sequencing error may be responsible. The rearrangement joins TRBV7-7 to TRBJ2-5, with TRBD2 matching over 9 bases. This CDR3 contains 14 residues. The V gene's germline CDR1 is SSHAT and CDR2 FNYEAQ (reference sequence). The CDR3 protein is CASSFGTSSETQYF. CDR3 in DNA: TGTGCTAGCAGCTTCGGGACTAGCAGCGAGACCCAGTACTTC.

J is TRBJ1-2 and V is TRBV20-1; TRBD1 agrees at 7 bases. This CDR3 contains 13 residues. Trimming took 7 bases from V and 7 from J; bases not matched to a gene: 12. Germline-derived CDR1 and CDR2 are DFQATT and SNEGSKA (reference sequence). The CDR3 region is CSGTRQGSGGYTF. The DNA for the CDR3 is TGCAGTGGGACGCGACAGGGAAGCGGTGGCTACACCTTC.

This clonotype is a singleton in its sample. The chain recombines TRBV5-1 with TRBJ2-1; D not certain. The CDR3 sequence is 12 residues long. CDR1 is SGHRS and CDR2 is YFSETQ in the germline V gene. Trimming shortened V by 3 bases and J by 3 bases, and 4 bases separated the two germline ends. CDR3 DNA: TGCGCCAGCAGCTGGGACTACAATGAGCAGTTCTTC. Protein product: CASSWDYNEQFF. Full variable domain (rest looked up from reference TRBV5-1 and TRBJ2-1): KAGVTQTPRYLIKTRGQQVTLSCSPISGHRSVSWYQQTPGQGLQFLFEYFSETQRNKGNFPGRFSGRQFSNSRSEMNVSTLELGDSALYLCASSWDYNEQFFGPGTRLTVL.

The V call is TRBV20-1, the J call TRBJ2-1; 14 positions match TRBD2. The germline gives CDR1 DFQATT, CDR2 SNEGSKA (reference sequence). The junction had 17 bases not matched to a gene; V was cut back by 5 bases and J by 14 bases. The CDR3 is made up of 16 amino acids. CDR3 sequence: CSARDRKGLAGVVEFF. The CDR3 coding sequence is TGCAGTGCTCGGGACCGAAAGGGACTAGCGGGAGTTGTTGAGTTCTTC.

The chain employs TRBV7-2 and TRBJ2-1; 7 bases fit TRBD2. Trimming at V came to 1 base and at J to 6 bases, leaving 6 bases not matched to a gene. The CDR3 runs to 15 residues. Germline V gene data show CDR1 as SGHTA and CDR2 as FQGNSA. Written as DNA, the CDR3 is TGTGCCAGCAGCTTAGGGGGGTTAGCGGGCAATGAGCAGTTCTTC. This sequence encodes CASSLGGLAGNEQFF.

This clonotype has just a few counts. The rearrangement joins TRBV28 to TRBJ2-5, with 7 bases that match TRBD2. CDR1 MDHEN and CDR2 SYDVKM come from the germline V gene. The CDR3 runs 16 residues. J was trimmed by 0 bases and V by 7 bases; bases with no gene match: 11. The CDR3 loop reads CASTTVREGNQETQYF. As DNA, the CDR3 is TGTGCCAGCACCACGGTGAGGGAGGGGAACCAAGAGACCCAGTACTTC.

This clonotype was seen more than once but under ten times. The chain has TRBV20-1 and TRBJ2-5; 7 bases line up with TRBD2. This CDR3 comprises 15 residues. V was pared by 3 bases and J by 0 bases, with 7 bases of the junction left unmatched. Germline V CDR1 and CDR2: DFQATT, SNEGSKA (reference sequence). This chain's CDR3 is CSARGREGHQETQYF. CDR3 nucleotides: TGCAGTGCTAGGGGCAGGGAGGGGCACCAAGAGACCCAGTACTTC.

The chain carries TRBV4-1 and TRBJ2-7, with D hard to call. Germline V gene sequence: CDR1 MGHRA, CDR2 YSYEKL. V lost 1 base and J 3 bases, leaving 13 bases between the germline ends. CDR3 length equals 15 residues. CDR3 nucleotides: TGCGCCAGCAGCCAAGGCTGGGGTTTCCGCTACGAGCAGTACTTC. Translation: CASSQGWGFRYEQYF.

The chain carries TRBV20-1 and TRBJ2-3; D is undetermined. Germline CDR1 DFQATT, CDR2 SNEGSKA (reference sequence). V was clipped by 1 base and J by 5 bases, with 19 bases between them. CDR3 length equals 16 residues. CDR3 protein: CSARGFGRKREDTQYF. The DNA for the CDR3 is TGCAGTGCTAGAGGGTTCGGCAGGAAAAGGGAAGATACGCAGTATTTT.

V usage is TRBV11-2 and J usage is TRBJ1-1, with D uncertain. V was cut by 4 bases and J by 4 bases, with 10 bases left in between. This CDR3 spans 13 amino acids. CDR1 is SGHAT, CDR2 FQNNGV, per germline. CDR3 bases: TGTGCCAGCAGCTCAAGGGCGGGCACTGAAGCTTTCTTT. Its protein is CASSSRAGTEAFF.